This TCR beta chain was sequenced in a study of blood T cell repertoires in COVID-19. At the level of the study: The samples span acute and convalescent COVID-19 from the United States, Italy and Spain. PBMCs, B-cell-depleted T cells, or T cells provided the cDNA or gDNA that made up the material.

Original data processing: Estimation of nucleated cell counts was performed using reference gene primer amplification. The assay was immunoSEQ multiplex PCR, and TCRdb's table has in-frame clones only and misses some. That table gives V, J and clone size, and the DNA gave D and trimming. The sample records some 320,000 clones, 65% to 90% being singletons. Germline CDR1 KGHDR, CDR2 SFDVKD. V lost 2 bases and J lost 6; bases outside the gene matches: 17. This CDR3 has 20 amino acids. The specimen was peripheral blood. J is TRBJ2-3 and V is TRBV24-1; 12 bases map to TRBD1. The receptor was isolated from a human donor in a cohort sampled during active COVID-19. This CDR3 is CATSDSPGTGGVGAGDTQYF. As DNA, the CDR3 is TGTGCCACCAGTGATTCCCCCGGGACAGGGGGCGTTGGGGCGGGCGATACGCAGTATTTT.